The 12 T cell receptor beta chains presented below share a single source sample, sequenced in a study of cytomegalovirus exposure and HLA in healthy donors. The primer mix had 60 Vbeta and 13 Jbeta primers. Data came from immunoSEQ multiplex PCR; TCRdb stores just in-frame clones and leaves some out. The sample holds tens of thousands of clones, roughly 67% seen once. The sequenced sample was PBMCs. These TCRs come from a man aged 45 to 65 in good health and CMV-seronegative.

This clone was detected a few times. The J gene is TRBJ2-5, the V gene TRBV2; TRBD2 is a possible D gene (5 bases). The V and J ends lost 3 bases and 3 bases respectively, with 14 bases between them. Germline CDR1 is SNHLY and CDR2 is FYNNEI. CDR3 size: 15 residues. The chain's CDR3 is CASSELGLREETQYF. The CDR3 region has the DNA TGTGCCAGCAGTGAGTTAGGCCTGAGGGAAGAGACCCAGTACTTC.

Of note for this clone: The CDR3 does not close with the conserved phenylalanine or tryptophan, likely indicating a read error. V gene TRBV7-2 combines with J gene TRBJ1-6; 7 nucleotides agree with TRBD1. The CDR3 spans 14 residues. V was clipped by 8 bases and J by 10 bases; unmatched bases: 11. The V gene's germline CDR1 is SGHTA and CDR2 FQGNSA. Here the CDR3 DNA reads TGTGCCAGCTCCCGGAACAGGGGTGGGTCACCCCTCCACCTT. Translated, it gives CASSRNRGGSPLHL.

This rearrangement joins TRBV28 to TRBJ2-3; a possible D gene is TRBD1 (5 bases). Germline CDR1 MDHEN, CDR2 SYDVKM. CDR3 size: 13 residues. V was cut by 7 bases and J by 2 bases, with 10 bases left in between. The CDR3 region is CASTSGFTDTQYF. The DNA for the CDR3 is TGTGCCAGCACCTCAGGGTTCACAGATACGCAGTATTTT.

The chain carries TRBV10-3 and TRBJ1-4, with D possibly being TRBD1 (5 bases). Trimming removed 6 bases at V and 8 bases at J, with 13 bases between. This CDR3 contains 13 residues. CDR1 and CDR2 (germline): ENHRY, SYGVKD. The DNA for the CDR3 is TGTGCCATCAGCCAGGGTATGCAGGAAAAACTGTTTTTT. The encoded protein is CAISQGMQEKLFF.

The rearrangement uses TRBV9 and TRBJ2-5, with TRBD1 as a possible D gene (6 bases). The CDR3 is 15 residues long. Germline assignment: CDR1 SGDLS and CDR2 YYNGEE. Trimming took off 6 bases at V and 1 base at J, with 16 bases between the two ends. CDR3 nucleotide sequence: TGTGCCAGCACCAGGACAGAAACCCCCCAAGAGACCCAGTACTTC. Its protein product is CASTRTETPQETQYF.

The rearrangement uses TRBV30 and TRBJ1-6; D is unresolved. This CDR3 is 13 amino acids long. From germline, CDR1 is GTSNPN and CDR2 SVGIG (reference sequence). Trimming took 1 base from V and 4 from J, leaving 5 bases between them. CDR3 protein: CAWSEQYNSPLHF. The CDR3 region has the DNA TGTGCCTGGAGTGAACAGTATAATTCACCCCTCCACTTT.

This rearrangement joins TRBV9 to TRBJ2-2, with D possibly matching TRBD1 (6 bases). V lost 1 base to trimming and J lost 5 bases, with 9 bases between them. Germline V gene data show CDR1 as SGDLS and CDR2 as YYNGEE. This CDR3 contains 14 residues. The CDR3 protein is CASSVSTGTGELFF. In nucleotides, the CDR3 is TGTGCCAGCAGCGTATCGACAGGAACCGGGGAGCTGTTTTTT.

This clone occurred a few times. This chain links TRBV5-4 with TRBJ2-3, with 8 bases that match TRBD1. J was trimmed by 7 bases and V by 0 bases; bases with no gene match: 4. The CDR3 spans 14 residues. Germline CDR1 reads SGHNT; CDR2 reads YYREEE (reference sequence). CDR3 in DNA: TGTGCCAGCAGCTTGGGACAGGGGTCAAATACGCAGTATTTT. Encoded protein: CASSLGQGSNTQYF.

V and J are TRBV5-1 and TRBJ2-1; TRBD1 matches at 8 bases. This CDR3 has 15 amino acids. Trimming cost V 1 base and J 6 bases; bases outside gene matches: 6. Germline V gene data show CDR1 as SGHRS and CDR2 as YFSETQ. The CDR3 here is CASSLQQGAGNEQFF. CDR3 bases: TGCGCCAGCAGCTTGCAGCAGGGGGCTGGCAATGAGCAGTTCTTC. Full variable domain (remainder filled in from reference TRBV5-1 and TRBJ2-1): KAGVTQTPRYLIKTRGQQVTLSCSPISGHRSVSWYQQTPGQGLQFLFEYFSETQRNKGNFPGRFSGRQFSNSRSEMNVSTLELGDSALYLCASSLQQGAGNEQFFGPGTRLTVL.

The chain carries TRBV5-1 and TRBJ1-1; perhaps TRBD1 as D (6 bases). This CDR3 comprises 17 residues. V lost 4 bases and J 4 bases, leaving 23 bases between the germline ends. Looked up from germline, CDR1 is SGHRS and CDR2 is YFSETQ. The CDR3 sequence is CASSAQGLMEMSTEAFF. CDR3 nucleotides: TGCGCCAGCAGCGCACAGGGTTTAATGGAGATGAGCACTGAAGCTTTCTTT.

The CDR3 DNA reads as TGTGCCAGTAGTGTCGGGACAGGGTTTGCTTACAATGAGCAGTTCTTC. Protein product: CASSVGTGFAYNEQFF. The chain combines TRBV19 with TRBJ2-1; 9 positions match TRBD1. The CDR3 is 16 residues long. J gave up 4 bases and V 5 bases, and 9 bases lay outside the gene matches. CDR1 and CDR2 (germline): LNHDA, SQIVND (reference sequence).

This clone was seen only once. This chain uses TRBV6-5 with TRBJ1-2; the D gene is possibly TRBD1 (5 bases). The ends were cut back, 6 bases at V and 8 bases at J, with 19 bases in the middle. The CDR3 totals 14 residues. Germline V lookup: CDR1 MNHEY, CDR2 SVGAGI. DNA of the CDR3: TGTGCCAGCAGACTAACGACAGCCATCGGGGGCTACACCTTC. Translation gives CASRLTTAIGGYTF.